The 18 T cell receptor beta chains in this list originate from one sample, sequenced in a study of blood T cell repertoires in COVID-19. The data were produced by immunoSEQ multiplex PCR, yet TCRdb's version contains in-frame clones alone and is incomplete. The sample has some 40,000 clones; about 80% are singletons. Sequencing was carried out using peripheral blood. These TCRs come from a man older than 75 with active or convalescent COVID-19.

This clone came up once. The V gene is TRBV7-2, the J gene TRBJ1-2; D is possibly TRBD1 (5 bases). CDR1 is SGHTA, CDR2 FQGNSA, per germline. The V gene lost 1 base and the J gene lost 4 bases, with 10 bases spanning the gap. This CDR3 contains 14 residues. This chain's CDR3 is CASSLGGEVYGYTF. In nucleotides, the CDR3 is TGTGCCAGCAGCTTAGGGGGGGAAGTCTATGGCTACACCTTC.

V gene TRBV5-5 combines with J gene TRBJ1-2; D remains ambiguous. Germline CDR1 reads SGHKS; CDR2 reads YYEKEE (reference sequence). The ends were cut back, 0 bases at V and 4 bases at J, with 16 bases in the middle. The CDR3 length is 16 residues. CDR3 in amino acids: CASSLGGLVSFYGYTF. DNA of the CDR3: TGTGCCAGCAGCTTGGGCGGCCTTGTGTCTTTCTATGGCTACACCTTC.

The J gene is TRBJ2-7, the V gene TRBV7-9, with 14 bases lining up with TRBD2. J gave up 10 bases and V 6 bases, and 5 bases lay outside the gene matches. This CDR3 has 13 residues. The germline gives CDR1 SEHNR, CDR2 FQNEAQ (reference sequence). This chain's CDR3 is CASSSGLAGVQYF. CDR3 coding DNA: TGTGCCAGCAGTTCGGGACTAGCGGGGGTACAGTACTTC.

This clone occurred once. CDR3: CASSIGRGGNTEAFF. The CDR3 DNA is TGTGCCAGTAGTATAGGCAGGGGTGGCAACACTGAAGCTTTCTTT. The genes are TRBV19 and TRBJ1-1; D is perhaps TRBD1 (6 bases). V was shortened by 1 base and J by 2 bases, with 11 bases between the two germline ends. Germline loops: CDR1 LNHDA, CDR2 SQIVND (reference sequence). There are 15 residues in the CDR3.

The J gene is TRBJ2-3, the V gene TRBV27; 7 bases are a match to TRBD2. The V and J ends lost 8 bases and 4 bases, in that order; junction bases with no gene match: 6. Germline V gene data show CDR1 as MNHEY and CDR2 as SMNVEV (reference sequence). This CDR3 is 13 amino acids long. The CDR3 bases are TGTGCCAGCCAACGAACTAGCGCAGATACGCAGTATTTT. Its translation: CASQRTSADTQYF.

J is TRBJ2-7 and V is TRBV4-1; 11 nucleotides line up with TRBD1. The germline V gene has CDR1 MGHRA and CDR2 YSYEKL. The J segment lost 2 bases and the V segment lost 5 bases, leaving 8 bases of the junction unmatched. The CDR3 covers 16 residues. The DNA of the CDR3 is TGCGCCAGCAGCAACTCCGGGACAGGGGGGACCTACGAGCAGTACTTC. It is translated as CASSNSGTGGTYEQYF.

This clone was detected only a few times. The chain combines TRBV4-3 with TRBJ2-7; a possible D gene is TRBD1 (5 bases). Germline loops: CDR1 LGHNA, CDR2 YSLEER. V was cut by 0 bases and J by 4 bases, with 10 bases left in between. This CDR3 has 14 amino acids. Written as DNA, the CDR3 is TGCGCCAGCAGCCAAGAAAGACAGCTTTACGAGCAGTACTTC. Translation gives CASSQERQLYEQYF.

The V gene is TRBV11-1, the J gene TRBJ2-7; D call uncertain. The germline V gene has CDR1 SGHAT and CDR2 FQDESV (reference sequence). Trimming left V 2 bases short and J 2 bases short, with 16 bases between. The CDR3 totals 16 residues. Here the CDR3 DNA reads TGTGCCAGCAGCTTAAGGTCTGACACCGACCCCTACGAGCAGTACTTC. Amino acids: CASSLRSDTDPYEQYF.

In this sample, this clone turned up a few times. J is TRBJ1-1 and V is TRBV7-8; D unclear. The germline V gene has CDR1 SGHVS and CDR2 FQNEAQ. Trimming took off 4 bases at V and 1 base at J, with 10 bases between the two ends. This CDR3 is 14 amino acids long. CDR3 sequence: CASSSPIGNTEAFF. CDR3 DNA sequence: TGTGCCAGCAGCTCCCCCATCGGGAACACTGAAGCTTTCTTT.

The genes are TRBV4-1 and TRBJ2-1, with TRBD2 identical over 9 bases. Unmatched junction bases numbered 10, after V lost 1 base and J lost 0 bases. Germline values: CDR1 MGHRA, CDR2 YSYEKL. The CDR3 length is 19 residues. The CDR3 DNA follows: TGCGCCAGCAGCCAAGTGCTAGCGGGACCCTCGAGCTCCTACAATGAGCAGTTCTTC. This gives the protein CASSQVLAGPSSSYNEQFF.

The chain uses TRBV5-1 and TRBJ1-2; 9 nucleotides line up with TRBD1. Germline V gene sequence: CDR1 SGHRS, CDR2 YFSETQ. J lost 0 bases, V lost 4 bases, and 4 bases had no gene match. The CDR3 extends over 15 amino acids. CDR3 amino acids: CASSQDRGANYGYTF. CDR3 bases: TGCGCCAGCAGCCAGGACAGGGGCGCTAACTATGGCTACACCTTC.

The chain uses TRBV18 and TRBJ1-1, with D perhaps TRBD1 (6 bases). With 6 bases removed from V and 3 bases from J, the gap between germline ends came to 14 bases. Germline assignment: CDR1 KGHSH and CDR2 LQKENI. This CDR3 is 14 amino acids long. The CDR3 region is CASSPEGGYTEAFF. In DNA form, the CDR3 reads TGTGCCAGCTCCCCCGAAGGGGGTTACACTGAAGCTTTCTTT.

The chain is built from TRBV30 and TRBJ1-6; no definite D call. The CDR3 consists of 15 residues. The V gene's germline CDR1 is GTSNPN and CDR2 SVGIG (reference sequence). V lost 2 bases to trimming and J lost 8 bases, with 16 bases between them. The CDR3 sequence: CAWSKGRGRDSPLHF. The CDR3 DNA reads as TGTGCCTGGAGTAAAGGTCGGGGTAGGGATTCACCCCTCCACTTT.

The J gene is TRBJ2-1, the V gene TRBV7-6, with D possibly being TRBD2 (6 bases). The CDR3 is made up of 15 amino acids. Germline loops: CDR1 SGHVS, CDR2 FNYEAQ. V lost 3 bases to trimming and J lost 4 bases, with 13 bases between them. The CDR3 protein is CASSFGLAKYNEQFF. CDR3 sequence (DNA): TGTGCCAGCAGCTTTGGTCTAGCGAAATACAATGAGCAGTTCTTC. The whole variable domain, filled in from reference TRBV7-6 and TRBJ2-1, reads GAGVSQSPRYKVTKRGQDVALRCDPISGHVSLYWYRQALGQGPEFLTYFNYEAQQDKSGLPNDRFSAERPEGSISTLTIQRTEQRDSAMYRCASSFGLAKYNEQFFGPGTRLTVL.

The V gene is TRBV12-3 or TRBV12-4, the J gene TRBJ2-7; the match to TRBD1 covers 9 bases. This CDR3 region has 13 residues. J gave up 0 bases and V 6 bases, and 0 bases lay outside the gene matches. CDR3 sequence: CASRGQGSYEQYF. The CDR3 nucleotides read TGTGCCAGCAGGGGACAGGGCTCCTACGAGCAGTACTTC.

The V gene is TRBV11-2, the J gene TRBJ2-2; no definite D call. Trimming removed 5 bases at V and 7 bases at J, with 17 bases between. Germline V gene sequence: CDR1 SGHAT, CDR2 FQNNGV. This CDR3 is built from 15 residues. CDR3 DNA: TGTGCCAGCAGCCTGGGCAGGAACGTGGGCGGGGAGCTGTTTTTT. This gives the protein CASSLGRNVGGELFF.

In this sample, this clone turned up once. The rearrangement uses TRBV6-5 and TRBJ2-1, with 7 bases matching TRBD1. Trimming removed 0 bases from V and 4 bases from J; junction bases left unmatched: 3. The CDR3 runs to 15 residues. From germline, CDR1 is MNHEY and CDR2 SVGAGI. CDR3: CASSYSPGGYNEQFF. Here the CDR3 DNA reads TGTGCCAGCAGTTACTCCCCAGGGGGTTACAATGAGCAGTTCTTC.

The V gene is TRBV27, the J gene TRBJ2-1; 12 positions match TRBD2. Trimming removed 7 bases from V and 8 bases from J; junction bases left unmatched: 9. This CDR3 comprises 15 residues. In germline, CDR1 is MNHEY, CDR2 SMNVEV (reference sequence). CDR3 loop: CASNGGTSGYDEQFF. CDR3 sequence (DNA): TGTGCCAGCAACGGCGGGACTAGCGGGTACGATGAGCAGTTCTTC.